Described below is a single T cell receptor beta chain sequence and its context. This specimen belongs to a study of blood T cells in healthy people across ages. Next came a second PCR, run for about 7 to 11 cycles, which used a sample-barcoded 5' primer along with a J-beta primer mix. One entry per CDR3 protein, called by TCRdb with MiXCR from the 5' RACE reads. In the table there are some 1,500,000 distinct CDR3 sequences, about 42% of which are singletons. The CDR3 sequence is 13 residues long. The sequencing sample was made of blood. This sequence was found in a woman between 18 and 29 years old in good health. The chain links TRBV21-1 to TRBJ2-2. TRBV21-1 is flagged as a pseudogene. The CDR3 coding sequence is TGTGCCAGCAGCAAGCGGACTGTCGGGGAGCTGTTTTTT. Amino acids: CASSKRTVGELFF.